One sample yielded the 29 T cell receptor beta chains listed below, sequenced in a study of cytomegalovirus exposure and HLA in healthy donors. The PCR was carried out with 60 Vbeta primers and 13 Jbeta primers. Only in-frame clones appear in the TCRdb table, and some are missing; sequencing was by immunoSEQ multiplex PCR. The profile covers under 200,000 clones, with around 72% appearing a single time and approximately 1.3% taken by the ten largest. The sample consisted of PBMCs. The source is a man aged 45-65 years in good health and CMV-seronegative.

This CDR3 reads CATSRDKGEGDQPQHF. The CDR3 DNA reads TGTGCCACCAGCAGAGATAAGGGGGAGGGGGATCAGCCCCAGCATTTT. The chain has TRBV15 and TRBJ1-5, with D tentatively TRBD1 (6 bases). CDR3 length: 16 amino acids. CDR1 and CDR2 (germline): LNHNV, YYDKDF (reference sequence). V was shortened by 0 bases and J by 5 bases, with 14 bases between the two germline ends.

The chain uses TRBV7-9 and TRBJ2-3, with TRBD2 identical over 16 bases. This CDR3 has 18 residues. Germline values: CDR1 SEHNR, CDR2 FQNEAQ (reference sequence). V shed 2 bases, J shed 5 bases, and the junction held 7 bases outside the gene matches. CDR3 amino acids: CASSLPGTSGGAGDTQYF. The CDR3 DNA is TGTGCCAGCAGCTTACCCGGGACTAGCGGGGGGGCCGGAGATACGCAGTATTTT.

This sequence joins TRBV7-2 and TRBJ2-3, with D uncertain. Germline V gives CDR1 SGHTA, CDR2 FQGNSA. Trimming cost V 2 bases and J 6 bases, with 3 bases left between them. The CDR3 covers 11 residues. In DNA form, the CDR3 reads TGTGCCAGCAGCTTAAGCGATACGCAGTATTTT. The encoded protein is CASSLSDTQYF.

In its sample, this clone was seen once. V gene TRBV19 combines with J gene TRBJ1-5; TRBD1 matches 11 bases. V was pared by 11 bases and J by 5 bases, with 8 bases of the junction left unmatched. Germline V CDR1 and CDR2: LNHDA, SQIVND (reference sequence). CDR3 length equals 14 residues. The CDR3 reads CACTWDRGDQPQHF. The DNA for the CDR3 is TGTGCCTGCACATGGGACAGGGGGGATCAGCCCCAGCATTTT.

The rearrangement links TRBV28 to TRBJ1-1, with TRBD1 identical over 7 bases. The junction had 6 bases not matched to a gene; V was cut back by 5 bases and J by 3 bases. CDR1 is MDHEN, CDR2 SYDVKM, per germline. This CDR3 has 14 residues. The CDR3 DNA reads TGTGCCAGCAGTCTCGGACAGGTCTACACTGAAGCTTTCTTT. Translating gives CASSLGQVYTEAFF.

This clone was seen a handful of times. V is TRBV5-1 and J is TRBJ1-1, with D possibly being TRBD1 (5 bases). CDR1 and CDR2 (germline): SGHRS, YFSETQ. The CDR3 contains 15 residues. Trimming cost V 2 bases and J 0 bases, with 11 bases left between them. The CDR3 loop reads CASSLGHLLNTEAFF. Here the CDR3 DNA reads TGCGCCAGCAGCTTAGGACATTTGCTGAACACTGAAGCTTTCTTT.

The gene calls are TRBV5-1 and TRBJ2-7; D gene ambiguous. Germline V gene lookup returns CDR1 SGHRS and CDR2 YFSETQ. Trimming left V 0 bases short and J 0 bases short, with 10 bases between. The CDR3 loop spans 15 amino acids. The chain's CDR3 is CASSLDPGNSYEQYF. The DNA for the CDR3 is TGCGCCAGCAGCTTGGATCCAGGAAACTCCTACGAGCAGTACTTC. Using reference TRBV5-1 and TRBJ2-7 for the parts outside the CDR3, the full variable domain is KAGVTQTPRYLIKTRGQQVTLSCSPISGHRSVSWYQQTPGQGLQFLFEYFSETQRNKGNFPGRFSGRQFSNSRSEMNVSTLELGDSALYLCASSLDPGNSYEQYFGPGTRLTVT.

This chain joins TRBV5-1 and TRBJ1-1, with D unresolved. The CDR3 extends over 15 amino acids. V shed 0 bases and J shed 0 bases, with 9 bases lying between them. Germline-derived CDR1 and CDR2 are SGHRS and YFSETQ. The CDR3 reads CASSLESDLNTEAFF. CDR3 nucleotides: TGCGCCAGCAGCTTGGAGTCAGACTTGAACACTGAAGCTTTCTTT.

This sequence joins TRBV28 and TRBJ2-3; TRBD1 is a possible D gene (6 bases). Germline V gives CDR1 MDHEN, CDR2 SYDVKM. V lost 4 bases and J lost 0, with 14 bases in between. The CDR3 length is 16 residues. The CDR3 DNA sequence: TGTGCCAGCAGTTACAGTGGGGGCCTTAGCACAGATACGCAGTATTTT. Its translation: CASSYSGGLSTDTQYF.

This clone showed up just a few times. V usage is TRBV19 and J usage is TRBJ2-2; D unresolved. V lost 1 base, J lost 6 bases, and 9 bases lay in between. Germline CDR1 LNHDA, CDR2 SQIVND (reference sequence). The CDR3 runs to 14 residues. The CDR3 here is CASSIAGQAGELFF. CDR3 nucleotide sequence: TGTGCCAGTAGTATAGCAGGCCAGGCCGGGGAGCTGTTTTTT.

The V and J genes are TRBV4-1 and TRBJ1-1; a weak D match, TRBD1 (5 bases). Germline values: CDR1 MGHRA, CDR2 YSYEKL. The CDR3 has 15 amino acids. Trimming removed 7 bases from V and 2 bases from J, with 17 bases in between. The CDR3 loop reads CASTKGASLNTEAFF. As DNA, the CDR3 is TGCGCCAGCACCAAAGGGGCCTCATTAAACACTGAAGCTTTCTTT.

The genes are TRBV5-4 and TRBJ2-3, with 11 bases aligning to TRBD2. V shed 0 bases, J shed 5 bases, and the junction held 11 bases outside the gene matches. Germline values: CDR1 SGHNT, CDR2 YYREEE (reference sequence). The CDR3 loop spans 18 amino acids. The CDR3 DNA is TGTGCCAGCAGCTTGGGTGGGGCTAGCGGGGGGAGGTTAGATACGCAGTATTTT. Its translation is CASSLGGASGGRLDTQYF.

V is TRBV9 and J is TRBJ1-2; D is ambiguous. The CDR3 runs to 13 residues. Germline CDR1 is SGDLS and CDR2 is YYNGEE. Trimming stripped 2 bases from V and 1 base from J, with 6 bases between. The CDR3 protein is CASSVEGNYGYTF. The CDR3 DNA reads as TGTGCCAGCAGCGTTGAGGGTAACTATGGCTACACCTTC.

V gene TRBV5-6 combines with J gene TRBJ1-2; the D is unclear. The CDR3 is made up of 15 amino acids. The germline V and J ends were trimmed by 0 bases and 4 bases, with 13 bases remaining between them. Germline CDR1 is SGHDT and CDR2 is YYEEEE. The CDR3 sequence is CASSLGPTEAYGYTF. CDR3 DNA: TGTGCCAGCAGCTTGGGGCCAACAGAAGCCTATGGCTACACCTTC.

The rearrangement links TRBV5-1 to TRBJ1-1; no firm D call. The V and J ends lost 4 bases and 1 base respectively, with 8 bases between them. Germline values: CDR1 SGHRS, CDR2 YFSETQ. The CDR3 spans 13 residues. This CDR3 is CASSPRENTEAFF. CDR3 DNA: TGCGCCAGCAGCCCCCGGGAGAACACTGAAGCTTTCTTT.

The CDR3 region is CASSFAGTAQETQYF. In DNA form, the CDR3 reads TGTGCCAGCAGCTTCGCCGGGACAGCCCAAGAGACCCAGTACTTC. The chain links TRBV7-7 to TRBJ2-5; 7 bases map to TRBD1. The V gene end was trimmed by 3 bases and the J gene end by 1 base; junction bases not matched to a gene: 5. The germline gives CDR1 SSHAT, CDR2 FNYEAQ (reference sequence). This CDR3 region has 15 residues.

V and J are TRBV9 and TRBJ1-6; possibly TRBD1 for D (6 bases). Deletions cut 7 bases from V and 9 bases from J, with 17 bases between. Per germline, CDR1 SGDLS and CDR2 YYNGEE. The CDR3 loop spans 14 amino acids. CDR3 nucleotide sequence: TGTGCCAGCGGCCGGGAGGGGGGAGTTTCACCCCTCCACTTT. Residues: CASGREGGVSPLHF.

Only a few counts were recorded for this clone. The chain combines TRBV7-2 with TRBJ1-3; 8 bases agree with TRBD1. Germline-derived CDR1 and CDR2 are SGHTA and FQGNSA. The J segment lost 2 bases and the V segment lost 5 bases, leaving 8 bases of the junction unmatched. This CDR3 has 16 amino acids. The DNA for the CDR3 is TGTGCCAGCAGCCCTCGACAGGGGCAGGCTGGAAACACCATATATTTT. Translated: CASSPRQGQAGNTIYF.

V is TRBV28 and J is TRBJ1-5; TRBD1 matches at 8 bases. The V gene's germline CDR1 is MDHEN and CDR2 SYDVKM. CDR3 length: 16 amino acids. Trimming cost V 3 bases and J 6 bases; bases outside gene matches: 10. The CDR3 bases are TGTGCCAGCAGTTTCCAGCTGCCAGGGGGCATTCAGCCCCAGCATTTT. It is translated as CASSFQLPGGIQPQHF.

This CDR3 reads CASSLYSGTAEAFF. CDR3 bases: TGCGCCAGCAGCCTCTATTCTGGGACAGCTGAAGCTTTCTTT. The rearrangement joins TRBV5-1 to TRBJ1-1, with TRBD1 matching over 7 bases. V shed 4 bases and J 6 bases; nucleotides not matched to a gene: 9. This CDR3 has 14 amino acids. Germline loops: CDR1 SGHRS, CDR2 YFSETQ.

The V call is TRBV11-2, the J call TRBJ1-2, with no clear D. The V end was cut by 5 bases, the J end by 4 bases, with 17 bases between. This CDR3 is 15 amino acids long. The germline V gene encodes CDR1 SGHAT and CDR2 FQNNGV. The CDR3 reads CASSPNGEALYGYTF. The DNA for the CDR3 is TGTGCCAGCAGCCCCAACGGCGAGGCGCTCTATGGCTACACCTTC.

CDR3 sequence reads: CASSLKEWRRGYGYTF. The CDR3 DNA reads TGTGCCAGCAGCTTGAAGGAGTGGCGAAGGGGCTATGGCTACACCTTC. This chain connects TRBV5-4 to TRBJ1-2; D is perhaps TRBD1 (5 bases). The CDR3 spans 16 residues. Germline CDR1 SGHNT, CDR2 YYREEE (reference sequence). V dropped 1 base and J dropped 4 bases, with 17 bases sitting between them.

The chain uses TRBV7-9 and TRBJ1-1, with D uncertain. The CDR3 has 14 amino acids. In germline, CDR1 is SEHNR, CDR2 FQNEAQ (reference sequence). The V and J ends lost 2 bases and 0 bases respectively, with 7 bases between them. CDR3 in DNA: TGTGCCAGCAGCTTATTGGCGGTGAACACTGAAGCTTTCTTT. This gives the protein CASSLLAVNTEAFF.

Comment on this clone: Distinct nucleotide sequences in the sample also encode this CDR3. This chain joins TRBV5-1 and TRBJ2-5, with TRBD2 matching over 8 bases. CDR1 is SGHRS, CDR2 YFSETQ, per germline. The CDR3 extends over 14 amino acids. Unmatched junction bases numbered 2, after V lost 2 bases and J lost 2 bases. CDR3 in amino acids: CASSFSGDQETQYF. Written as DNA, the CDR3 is TGCGCCAGCAGCTTTAGCGGGGATCAAGAGACCCAGTACTTC.

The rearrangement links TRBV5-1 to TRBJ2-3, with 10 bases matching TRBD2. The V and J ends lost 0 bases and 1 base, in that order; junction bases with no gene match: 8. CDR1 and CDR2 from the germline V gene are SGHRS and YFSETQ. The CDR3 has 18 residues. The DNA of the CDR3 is TGCGCCAGCAGCTTGGTAGCGGGGGGCCAGTCCCGCACAGATACGCAGTATTTT. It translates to CASSLVAGGQSRTDTQYF.

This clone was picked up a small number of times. CDR3 sequence (DNA): TGTGCCAGCAGCTTGGGACGTCTCCCAGGAGAAAAACTGTTTTTT. This gives the protein CASSLGRLPGEKLFF. The chain joins TRBV5-8 to TRBJ1-4, with D unresolved. The germline V gene has CDR1 SGHTS and CDR2 YDEGEE. The V gene lost 0 bases and the J gene lost 8 bases, with 14 bases spanning the gap. CDR3 length equals 15 residues.

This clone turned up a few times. The CDR3 sequence: CASSESGRGEVQYF. CDR3 sequence (DNA): TGTGCCAGCAGTGAAAGTGGCAGGGGAGAGGTGCAGTACTTC. The chain links TRBV6-1 to TRBJ2-5; TRBD1 is a possible D gene (6 bases). This CDR3 contains 14 residues. V was pared by 2 bases and J by 11 bases, with 18 bases between. Germline V CDR1 and CDR2: MNHNS, SASEGT.

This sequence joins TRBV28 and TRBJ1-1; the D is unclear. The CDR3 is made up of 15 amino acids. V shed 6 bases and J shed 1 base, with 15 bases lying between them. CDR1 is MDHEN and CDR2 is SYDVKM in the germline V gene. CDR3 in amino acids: CASRPSGVGNTEAFF. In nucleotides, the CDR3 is TGTGCCAGCAGACCCTCCGGGGTGGGGAACACTGAAGCTTTCTTT.

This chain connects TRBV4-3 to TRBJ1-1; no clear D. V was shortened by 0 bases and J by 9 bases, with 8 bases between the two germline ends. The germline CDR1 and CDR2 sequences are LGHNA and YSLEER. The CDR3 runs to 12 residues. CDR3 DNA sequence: TGCGCCAGCAGCCAAGATCGCGGTAAAGCTTTCTTT. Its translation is CASSQDRGKAFF.